This TCR beta chain came from a study of cytomegalovirus exposure and HLA in healthy donors. Study context: An earlier analysis identified under 130 million unique TCR beta sequences in about 180 million T cells.

It was with 60 Vbeta and 13 Jbeta primers that the PCR ran. The repertoire was sequenced with immunoSEQ multiplex PCR; TCRdb's copy has only in-frame clones and lacks some. This table has fewer than 120,000 clones, around four fifths appearing once. Regarding the study as a whole: The classifier, whose performance was assessed in both the original and validation cohorts, reportedly diagnosed cytomegalovirus status with high specificity and sensitivity. TCR beta sequences reportedly predicted most subjects' HLA-A and HLA-B alleles accurately.

V lost 3 bases, J lost 4 bases, and 16 bases lay in between. The germline V gene encodes CDR1 GTSNPN and CDR2 SVGIG (reference sequence). The CDR3 runs 14 residues. Worth noting for this clone: Its antigen remains unidentified.

The chain has TRBV30 and TRBJ2-7; D possibly corresponds to TRBD1 (6 bases). Sequenced material: PBMCs. The TCR was taken from a woman aged 60-75 years in good health and CMV-seropositive. In DNA form, the CDR3 reads TGTGCCTGGAGCACCTACCGGCAGGGGTACGAGCAGTACTTC. Protein: CAWSTYRQGYEQYF.